This T cell receptor (beta chain) derives from a study of blood T cell repertoires in COVID-19. Some clones are missing from TCRdb's copy, which holds only in-frame ones; the method was immunoSEQ multiplex PCR. The table has some 70,000 clones, 84% seen once. Sequences were obtained from peripheral blood. The TCR sequence derives from a man aged 45-65 years with COVID-19, enrolled during active disease.

The CDR3 coding sequence is TGCGCCAGCAGCCAAAAAGGTACAGTACCTAGCACAGATACGCAGTATTTT. Protein: CASSQKGTVPSTDTQYF. J is TRBJ2-3 and V is TRBV4-3; D gene ambiguous. CDR3 length: 17 amino acids. Germline assignment: CDR1 LGHNA and CDR2 YSLEER. V gave up 2 bases and J gave up 0 bases, with 15 bases separating them.